This is a list of T cell receptor beta chains from one sample in a study of OX40 agonist ivuxolimab in advanced cancers. Repertoires were generated with immunoSEQ multiplex PCR, while TCRdb's copy carries only in-frame clones and drops some. The sample contains tens of thousands of clones, about 89% of which appear only once. The source was CD4+ or CD8+ T cells sorted from blood, collected in a trial of the OX40 agonist ivuxolimab. Receptor source: an adult with an advanced solid tumor such as melanoma, head and neck, liver or kidney cancer. Each CDR3 is given without its conserved first and last residue.

TRBV28 | ASSSATGGSYEQY
TRBV4-2 | ASSQAGTGSQETQY
TRBV18 | ASSLDRGYTGELF
TRBV19 | ASRAPGQGTYNEQF
TRBV19 | ASSTWTARGTGELF
TRBV19 | ASSINSGYNEQF
TRBV28 | ATTGQFPYEQY
TRBV25-1 | ASSDGGWRVSGANVLT
TRBV7-6 | ASSLAGGLPQH
TRBV7-6 | ASSSPVGGGASSYNEQF
TRBV2 | ASSEAAKTQY
TRBV5-4 | ASSPPPGDPGNTIY
TRBV28 | ASSHAGDYGYT
TRBV19 | ASSPRTGFGNGYT
TRBV29-1 | SVLHLNYGYT
TRBV5-1 | ASSPPSGLGPGELF
TRBV18 | ASSPRAPYEQY
TRBV6-5 | ASSQTAMGYGYT
TRBV12-5 | ASGSGREQY
TRBV7-3 | ASTPAGGSYNEQF